This is a list of T cell receptor beta chains from one sample in a study of blood T cell repertoires in COVID-19. This table comes from immunoSEQ multiplex PCR, and its TCRdb copy is limited to in-frame clones, with some not included. Of some 260,000 clones listed, about 80% are singletons. Sequencing used PBMCs or T cells enriched from blood (not recorded which). The receptors here all came from a man aged 25 to 40 with acute COVID-19. Each CDR3 is given with its conserved first and last residue. A D gene is named only where the DNA matches it firmly. Clone size is stated in some rows and not others, as once, few, many or a class when expanded.

abundance	v_gene	j_gene	d_gene	CDR3aa	CDR3nt
NA	TRBV19	TRBJ1-4	NA	CASSIQGTNEKLFF	TGTGCCAGTAGTATACAGGGGACTAATGAAAAACTGTTTTTT
medium-sized	TRBV7-6	TRBJ1-1	NA	CASSPSGANTEAFF	TGTGCCAGCAGCCCTTCGGGAGCCAACACTGAAGCTTTCTTT
NA	TRBV19	TRBJ2-5	NA	CASSIRGRKETQYF	TGTGCCAGTAGTATCAGAGGGCGAAAAGAGACCCAGTACTTC
NA	TRBV6-5	TRBJ1-5	TRBD1	CASSSTGTGLQPQHF	TGTGCCAGCAGTTCCACCGGGACAGGGCTTCAGCCCCAGCATTTT
NA	TRBV27	TRBJ2-3	NA	CASTRSPLRSTDTQYF	TGTGCCAGCACCCGATCCCCCCTGAGAAGCACAGATACGCAGTATTTT
NA	TRBV9	TRBJ2-3	NA	CASSTETGGHTQYF	TGTGCCAGCAGCACTGAGACCGGAGGGCATACGCAGTATTTT
NA	TRBV4-2	TRBJ2-1	NA	CASSQGGPANEQFF	TGTGCCAGCAGCCAAGGCGGGCCTGCCAATGAGCAGTTCTTC
NA	TRBV6-6	TRBJ1-3	TRBD1	CASSPAETGFRNTIYF	TGTGCCAGCAGCCCAGCGGAGACAGGGTTCAGAAACACCATATATTTT
once	TRBV28	TRBJ1-2	NA	CASSFDSPTSFYGYTF	TGTGCCAGCAGTTTCGACAGTCCCACTTCTTTCTATGGCTACACCTTC
once	TRBV7-6	TRBJ1-1	NA	CASSLAAGGSNTEAFF	TGTGCCAGCAGCTTAGCGGCGGGGGGGTCGAACACTGAAGCTTTCTTT
NA	TRBV7-2	TRBJ1-6	TRBD1	CASSPTMTGLGSYNSPLHF	TGTGCCAGCAGCCCTACGATGACAGGGTTGGGCTCCTATAATTCACCCCTCCACTTT
NA	TRBV7-2	TRBJ2-3	NA	CASSYKNGGSQYF	TGTGCCAGCAGCTACAAAAACGGGGGTTCGCAGTATTTT
NA	TRBV2	TRBJ2-2	NA	CASSGRQVSGELFF	TGTGCCAGCAGTGGCCGACAGGTTTCCGGGGAGCTGTTTTTT
NA	TRBV11-2	TRBJ1-5	TRBD1	CASSQTGVRSNQPQHF	TGTGCCAGCAGCCAGACAGGGGTTCGTAGCAATCAGCCCCAGCATTTT
NA	TRBV3-1/TRBV3-2	TRBJ1-2	TRBD1	CASGTVTGGLYGYTF	TGTGCCAGCGGGACCGTAACAGGGGGTTTATATGGCTACACCTTC
NA	TRBV11-2	TRBJ2-3	NA	CASSAGTLRGTDTQYF	TGTGCCAGCAGCGCCGGGACTTTAAGGGGCACAGATACGCAGTATTTT
NA	TRBV7-9	TRBJ2-1	NA	CASSLAREQFF	TGTGCCAGCAGCTTAGCGCGGGAGCAGTTCTTC
NA	TRBV7-2	TRBJ2-1	TRBD1	CASSSDRGRYNEQFF	TGTGCCAGCAGCTCTGACAGGGGGCGATACAATGAGCAGTTCTTC
NA	TRBV11-3	TRBJ2-6	NA	CASSLGGPGANVLTF	TGTGCCAGCAGCTTGGGGGGGCCCGGGGCCAACGTCCTGACTTTC
NA	TRBV5-6	TRBJ1-1	NA	CASSRPTKGNTEAFF	TGTGCCAGCAGCCGCCCGACAAAAGGGAACACTGAAGCTTTCTTT
NA	TRBV7-3	TRBJ2-1	TRBD2	CASSLISGGRQFF	TGTGCCAGCAGCTTAATATCGGGAGGACGGCAGTTCTTC
NA	TRBV10-1	TRBJ2-2	TRBD2	CASSSGTSFPGELFF	TGCGCCAGCAGCTCCGGGACTAGCTTCCCCGGGGAGCTGTTTTTT
NA	TRBV4-3	TRBJ2-3	NA	CASGAVDTQYF	TGCGCCAGCGGGGCCGTTGATACGCAGTATTTT
NA	TRBV3-1/TRBV3-2	TRBJ2-3	NA	CASSQDIGGASTDTQYF	TGTGCCAGCAGCCAAGATATCGGGGGAGCTAGCACAGATACGCAGTATTTT
once	TRBV2	TRBJ2-1	NA	CASSIGTFNEQFF	TGTGCCAGCAGCATCGGGACTTTCAATGAGCAGTTCTTC
NA	TRBV7-9	TRBJ2-3	TRBD2	CASSPPGLAGVTDTQYF	TGTGCCAGCAGCCCACCGGGACTAGCGGGGGTCACAGATACGCAGTATTTT
once	TRBV19	TRBJ2-3	TRBD1	CASSDPGQGFSTDTQYF	TGTGCCAGTAGTGACCCGGGACAGGGGTTTAGCACAGATACGCAGTATTTT
NA	TRBV9	TRBJ2-3	TRBD2	CASSHLSGADTDTQYF	TGTGCCAGCAGCCACCTTAGCGGGGCGGACACAGATACGCAGTATTTT
once	TRBV10-3	TRBJ1-1	TRBD1	CAISPGGGNTEAFF	TGTGCCATCAGTCCAGGGGGTGGGAACACTGAAGCTTTCTTT
once	TRBV6-5	TRBJ2-3	NA	CASSYVGALRGTQYF	TGTGCCAGCAGTTACGTGGGTGCCCTTAGAGGTACGCAGTATTTT
NA	TRBV27	TRBJ2-3	NA	CAIKSTDTQYF	TGTGCCATCAAGAGTACAGATACGCAGTATTTT
NA	TRBV6-5	TRBJ2-1	TRBD2	CASSYFGRAGSNEQFF	TGTGCCAGCAGTTACTTCGGGAGGGCCGGTTCCAATGAGCAGTTCTTC
NA	TRBV19	TRBJ2-3	TRBD2	CASSSNRGTSGGDTQYF	TGTGCCAGCTCTTCGAATAGAGGGACTAGCGGGGGAGATACGCAGTATTTT
NA	TRBV5-1	TRBJ2-3	TRBD2	CASSPLGGGTTDTQYF	TGCGCCAGCAGCCCCCTCGGCGGGGGGACCACAGATACGCAGTATTTT
few	TRBV7-9	TRBJ1-4	TRBD1	CASSWGTGNEKLFF	TGTGCCAGCAGCTGGGGGACAGGGAATGAAAAACTGTTTTTT
NA	TRBV5-1	TRBJ1-4	TRBD1	CASSLFGQGGATNEKLFF	TGCGCCAGCAGCTTGTTTGGACAGGGGGGCGCAACTAATGAAAAACTGTTTTTT
NA	TRBV27	TRBJ1-1	NA	CASTPQVGTEAFF	TGTGCCAGCACTCCGCAGGTGGGCACTGAAGCTTTCTTT
NA	TRBV27	TRBJ2-1	TRBD1	CASSLRRRGNEQFF	TGTGCCAGCAGTTTAAGGCGCAGGGGGAATGAGCAGTTCTTC
NA	TRBV19	TRBJ2-5	TRBD2	CASSKQLAGRKETQYF	TGTGCCAGTAGCAAGCAACTAGCGGGACGGAAGGAGACCCAGTACTTC
NA	TRBV4-1	TRBJ2-3	NA	CASSHDLLRSTDTQYF	TGCGCCAGCAGCCATGACCTACTAAGAAGCACAGATACGCAGTATTTT
NA	TRBV20-1	TRBJ1-3	NA	CSAGLLNTIYF	TGCAGTGCTGGACTTTTAAACACCATATATTTT
NA	TRBV2	TRBJ2-5	NA	CASRDTGRQETQYF	TGTGCCAGCAGGGATACAGGCCGCCAAGAGACCCAGTACTTC
few	TRBV19	TRBJ1-1	NA	CATTGRPYGTEAFF	TGTGCCACCACAGGCCGCCCTTACGGCACTGAAGCTTTCTTT
NA	TRBV19	TRBJ1-2	TRBD1	CASSMNRGLFYGYTF	TGTGCCAGTAGCATGAACAGGGGCCTCTTCTATGGCTACACCTTC